This TCR beta chain was sequenced for a study of circulating and synovial CD4+ cells in juvenile arthritis. Findings of the study overall: CPL versus bulk CD4 samples: T cell genome counts differed by at least an order of magnitude.

Assay used: immunoSEQ multiplex PCR; TCRdb lists only in-frame clones, some missing. In the table there are roughly 33,000 clones, roughly 96% of which are singletons. The sample holds one count of this clone. Its specificity is not known. Germline values: CDR1 MNHNY, CDR2 SVGAGI (reference sequence). The CDR3 is made up of 16 amino acids. V was clipped by 2 bases and J by 4 bases, with 15 bases between them. The chain employs TRBV6-6 and TRBJ1-3, with D possibly TRBD1 on 6 matching bases. The sequencing input was CD4+ T cells from blood. The sequence derives from a human donor with juvenile idiopathic arthritis. The CDR3 here is CASSYSSPGVGNTIYF. The CDR3 bases are TGTGCCAGCAGTTACAGTTCCCCAGGGGTGGGAAACACCATATATTTT.